These 29 T cell receptor beta chains share one sample of origin, sequenced in a study of control samples from healthy donors and cancer patients (dated by TCRdb to between 2020 and 2021). The protocol used for the library was the immunoSEQ multiplex PCR assay. Imported from immuneACCESS, the table was reduced by TCRdb to in-frame sequences with V and J called. These copies leave out some clones; in studies compared against another copy, an unresolved V gene accounts for under half, and the cause of the remainder is not known. The sample table records some 120,000 clones; 85% to 95% of these occur just once. 1.5% to 2% of the sample is held by the ten biggest clonotypes. The sequenced sample consisted of PBMCs. The receptors were gathered from a man between 45 and 60 years old with head and neck cancer.

This rearrangement joins TRBV27 to TRBJ2-3; 8 bases match TRBD2. The V gene's germline CDR1 is MNHEY and CDR2 SMNVEV (reference sequence). V was pared by 3 bases and J by 2 bases, with 4 bases of the junction left unmatched. The CDR3 sequence is 15 residues long. CDR3 nucleotides: TGTGCCAGCAGTTTCGGACTAGCCGTCACAGATACGCAGTATTTT. Translated, it gives CASSFGLAVTDTQYF.

The chain uses TRBV10-3 and TRBJ2-3, with D possibly matching TRBD2 (6 bases). This CDR3 contains 14 residues. Per the germline V gene, CDR1 is ENHRY and CDR2 is SYGVKD. V was trimmed by 6 bases and J by 1 base, leaving 11 bases between them. The CDR3 protein is CAIREGMRTDTQYF. The CDR3 DNA is TGTGCCATCAGGGAGGGGATGCGCACAGATACGCAGTATTTT.

V gene TRBV5-4 combines with J gene TRBJ1-1, with D possibly being TRBD1 (6 bases). The germline CDR1 and CDR2 sequences are SGHNT and YYREEE (reference sequence). This CDR3 region has 17 residues. Deletions cut 0 bases from V and 1 base from J, with 16 bases between. CDR3 in DNA: TGTGCCAGCAGCTTGGCACTAATCACAGGGCCGAACACTGAAGCTTTCTTT. It yields the protein CASSLALITGPNTEAFF.

The V gene is TRBV11-3, the J gene TRBJ2-3, with 8 bases lining up with TRBD2. The CDR3 has 15 residues. Germline V gene data show CDR1 as SGHNT and CDR2 as YENEEA. V was pared by 1 base and J by 1 base, with 1 base of the junction left unmatched. CDR3 amino acids: CASSLGGGRTDTQYF. The CDR3 coding sequence is TGTGCCAGCAGCTTAGGCGGGGGGCGCACAGATACGCAGTATTTT.

This chain links TRBV27 with TRBJ1-5; 8 nucleotides align to TRBD1. There are 13 residues in the CDR3. Germline values: CDR1 MNHEY, CDR2 SMNVEV (reference sequence). V lost 6 bases to trimming and J lost 7 bases; unmatched junction nucleotides: 5. CDR3 DNA sequence: TGTGCCAGCAGCTACGGACAGGGCCAGCCCCAGCATTTT. This encodes CASSYGQGQPQHF.

This chain joins TRBV4-2 and TRBJ2-3; TRBD2 matches 12 bases. The V gene's germline CDR1 is LGHNA and CDR2 YNFKEQ. V shed 2 bases and J 4 bases; nucleotides not matched to a gene: 4. This CDR3 region has 16 residues. The CDR3 sequence is CASSQTGLAGSDTQYF. DNA of the CDR3: TGTGCCAGCAGCCAAACCGGACTAGCGGGGTCAGATACGCAGTATTTT.

V and J are TRBV3-1 (or the pseudogene TRBV3-2) and TRBJ2-2, with 14 bases identical to TRBD2. This CDR3 comprises 17 residues. V shed 6 bases, J shed 5 bases, and the junction held 8 bases outside the gene matches. CDR1 is LGHDT, CDR2 YNNKEL, per germline (reference sequence). CDR3 sequence: CASSSRTSGGTTGELFF. CDR3 coding DNA: TGTGCCAGCAGTTCTCGGACTAGCGGGGGGACGACCGGGGAGCTGTTTTTT.

The chain combines TRBV7-9 with TRBJ2-5, with D perhaps TRBD1 (6 bases). The CDR3 sequence is 18 residues long. Trimming removed 5 bases at V and 5 bases at J, with 27 bases between. CDR1 and CDR2 (germline): SEHNR, FQNEAQ (reference sequence). The CDR3 loop reads CASSLKEETGSRGETQYF. The CDR3 DNA reads as TGTGCCAGCAGCCTCAAGGAGGAGACAGGCTCCAGAGGGGAGACCCAGTACTTC.

The chain uses TRBV4-1 and TRBJ1-1, with D uncertain. The germline V and J ends were trimmed by 8 bases and 5 bases, with 15 bases remaining between them. This CDR3 region has 13 residues. Germline V gene lookup returns CDR1 MGHRA and CDR2 YSYEKL. The CDR3 reads CASWTPRATEAFF. The CDR3 bases are TGCGCCAGCTGGACGCCTAGAGCGACTGAAGCTTTCTTT.

V and J are TRBV7-2 and TRBJ1-1; D is undetermined. This CDR3 is built from 13 residues. Trimming stripped 2 bases from V and 1 base from J, with 5 bases between. From germline, CDR1 is SGHTA and CDR2 FQGNSA. CDR3 DNA: TGTGCCAGCAGCTTAACGAGGAACACTGAAGCTTTCTTT. Residues: CASSLTRNTEAFF.

CDR3 residues: CASSQGLVGNTIYF. The CDR3, as DNA: TGTGCCAGCAGTCAAGGTCTGGTGGGAAACACCATATATTTT. This chain connects TRBV2 to TRBJ1-3; the D is unclear. Germline CDR1 SNHLY, CDR2 FYNNEI. The CDR3 is 14 amino acids. V lost 5 bases and J 4 bases, leaving 12 bases between the germline ends.

This clone was detected only once. In DNA form, the CDR3 reads TGTGCCAGCAGCTTATCCGCCGGGGCTAATGAAAAACTGTTTTTT. Protein product: CASSLSAGANEKLFF. This chain links TRBV7-6 with TRBJ1-4; D is undetermined. There are 15 residues in the CDR3. CDR1 is SGHVS and CDR2 is FNYEAQ in the germline V gene. V was clipped by 2 bases and J by 3 bases, with 10 bases between them.

DNA of the CDR3: TGTGCCAGCACCCAGGGGTTGAACACTGAAGCTTTCTTT. Protein product: CASTQGLNTEAFF. V and J are TRBV9 and TRBJ1-1; D is perhaps TRBD1 (6 bases). The CDR3 contains 13 residues. The germline V and J ends were trimmed by 6 bases and 0 bases, with 9 bases remaining between them. Per germline, CDR1 SGDLS and CDR2 YYNGEE.

The V gene is TRBV11-2, the J gene TRBJ2-7; the D is unclear. In germline, CDR1 is SGHAT, CDR2 FQNNGV. Trimming left V 0 bases short and J 3 bases short, with 6 bases between. This CDR3 spans 13 amino acids. CDR3 in DNA: TGTGCCAGCAGCTTAGACCGCATCTACGAGCAGTACTTC. Its translation is CASSLDRIYEQYF. The complete variable domain, with remaining parts taken from reference TRBV11-2 and TRBJ2-7, reads EAGVAQSPRYKIIEKRQSVAFWCNPISGHATLYWYQQILGQGPKLLIQFQNNGVVDDSQLPKDRFSAERLKGVDSTLKIQPAKLEDSAVYLCASSLDRIYEQYFGPGTRLTVT.

J is TRBJ1-3 and V is TRBV6-5; D is undetermined. Germline CDR1 is MNHEY and CDR2 is SVGAGI. V gave up 1 base and J gave up 0 bases, with 10 bases separating them. CDR3 size: 16 residues. The CDR3 reads CASSYYGGRSGNTIYF. Written as DNA, the CDR3 is TGTGCCAGCAGTTACTACGGCGGACGCTCTGGAAACACCATATATTTT.

The chain couples TRBV7-8 to TRBJ2-3; D gene uncertain. Germline-derived CDR1 and CDR2 are SGHVS and FQNEAQ. With 5 bases removed from V and 8 bases from J, the gap between germline ends came to 17 bases. The CDR3 is made up of 14 amino acids. Here the CDR3 reads CASSLIDLLFTQYF. CDR3 bases: TGTGCCAGCAGCCTTATTGACCTTCTTTTTACGCAGTATTTT.

The chain has TRBV12-3 or TRBV12-4 and TRBJ1-3; no firm D call. The CDR3 is 13 amino acids. V was clipped by 3 bases and J by 3 bases, with 6 bases between them. In DNA form, the CDR3 reads TGTGCCAGCAGTTTCGGGTTTGGAAACACCATATATTTT. The encoded protein is CASSFGFGNTIYF.

This sequence joins TRBV5-1 and TRBJ1-2; unclear D gene. The CDR3 sequence is 15 residues long. Germline values: CDR1 SGHRS, CDR2 YFSETQ. Trimming took 0 bases from V and 8 from J, leaving 17 bases between them. CDR3 bases: TGCGCCAGCAGCTTGGGACGGCCTGGGAGTGACGGCTACACCTTC. This sequence encodes CASSLGRPGSDGYTF.

This chain links TRBV5-1 with TRBJ1-2; 7 positions match TRBD1. This CDR3 spans 14 amino acids. Germline CDR1 is SGHRS and CDR2 is YFSETQ. Losses at the gene ends were 4 bases for V and 4 bases for J; bases not matched to a gene: 7. The CDR3 sequence is CASSPGDSIYGYTF. The DNA for the CDR3 is TGCGCCAGCAGCCCGGGGGACAGCATCTATGGCTACACCTTC.

This chain connects TRBV7-9 to TRBJ2-2, with unresolved D. V lost 2 bases, J lost 6 bases, and 13 bases lay in between. This CDR3 contains 15 residues. Germline V gives CDR1 SEHNR, CDR2 FQNEAQ (reference sequence). The CDR3 DNA sequence: TGTGCCAGCAGCTTATATAAGGACGCAGCCGGGGAGCTGTTTTTT. Protein sequence: CASSLYKDAAGELFF.

The gene calls are TRBV5-1 and TRBJ1-3, with TRBD1 as a possible D gene (5 bases). Trimming stripped 0 bases from V and 3 bases from J, with 13 bases between. Germline-derived CDR1 and CDR2 are SGHRS and YFSETQ. The CDR3 extends over 16 amino acids. CDR3 in DNA: TGCGCCAGCAGCTTGGCGGGGGAGGCTTTTGGAAACACCATATATTTT. It is translated as CASSLAGEAFGNTIYF.

The V call is TRBV30, the J call TRBJ1-4, with D hard to call. The V gene's germline CDR1 is GTSNPN and CDR2 SVGIG (reference sequence). V lost 4 bases and J 2 bases, leaving 17 bases between the germline ends. The CDR3 has 16 amino acids. In DNA, the CDR3 is TGTGCCTGGAAGGGTCGCCATCCTCCGACTAATGAAAAACTGTTTTTT. Its translation: CAWKGRHPPTNEKLFF.

The chain has TRBV7-9 and TRBJ2-5; D gene unclear. The germline gives CDR1 SEHNR, CDR2 FQNEAQ (reference sequence). The CDR3 spans 12 residues. V lost 3 bases and J lost 1, with 3 bases in between. CDR3 loop: CASSFLQETQYF. The CDR3 bases are TGTGCCAGCAGCTTCCTCCAAGAGACCCAGTACTTC.

This chain joins TRBV3-1 (or the pseudogene TRBV3-2) and TRBJ1-2; TRBD1 might be the D (5 bases). This CDR3 comprises 16 residues. Germline CDR1 LGHDT, CDR2 YNNKEL (reference sequence). With 5 bases removed from V and 0 bases from J, the gap between germline ends came to 16 bases. CDR3 nucleotides: TGTGCCAGCAGCAAATTGACAGTTAACGCTAACTATGGCTACACCTTC. This sequence encodes CASSKLTVNANYGYTF.

The rearrangement links TRBV11-2 to TRBJ1-2, with 9 nucleotides matching TRBD1. The CDR3 spans 15 residues. V shed 5 bases, J shed 4 bases, and the junction held 8 bases outside the gene matches. Germline V gene lookup returns CDR1 SGHAT and CDR2 FQNNGV. The CDR3 spells CASSPDRGSGYGYTF. The CDR3 coding sequence is TGTGCCAGCAGCCCTGACAGGGGGTCGGGCTATGGCTACACCTTC.

V gene TRBV24-1 combines with J gene TRBJ2-7; 9 bases fit TRBD1. After removal of 4 bases from V and 0 bases from J, the junction contained 6 bases not matched to a gene. The CDR3 is 16 amino acids. The V gene's germline CDR1 is KGHDR and CDR2 SFDVKD. CDR3 bases: TGTGCCACCAGTGAGGCGGGACAGGGTTCCTCCTACGAGCAGTACTTC. Amino acids: CATSEAGQGSSYEQYF.

The chain is built from TRBV5-6 and TRBJ2-7; D possibly corresponds to TRBD1 (5 bases). The length of the CDR3 is 17 residues. From germline, CDR1 is SGHDT and CDR2 YYEEEE. Trimming pared 0 bases from V and 3 bases from J, leaving 19 bases between. The CDR3 loop reads CASSLVGQGDPRYEQYF. The CDR3 DNA sequence: TGTGCCAGCAGCTTGGTAGGGCAGGGTGATCCGCGCTACGAGCAGTACTTC.

V and J are TRBV6-5 and TRBJ1-1, with a possible D match to TRBD1 (5 bases). Germline V gene lookup returns CDR1 MNHEY and CDR2 SVGAGI. The V end lost 8 bases, the J end lost 3 bases, and 13 bases lay between the germline ends. This CDR3 contains 13 residues. CDR3 loop: CASGHEGHTEAFF. CDR3 nucleotides: TGTGCCAGCGGCCATGAGGGGCACACTGAAGCTTTCTTT.

This chain uses TRBV2 with TRBJ2-5; the match to TRBD2 covers 13 bases. V shed 3 bases and J 5 bases; nucleotides not matched to a gene: 6. The length of the CDR3 is 16 residues. Germline-derived CDR1 and CDR2 are SNHLY and FYNNEI. In DNA form, the CDR3 reads TGTGCCAGCAGTGACCCTGTGACTAGCGGGGGGGAGACCCAGTACTTC. The encoded protein is CASSDPVTSGGETQYF.